These 9 T cell receptor beta chains share one sample of origin, sequenced in a study of vaccination effects on CD4 cells after COVID-19 (dated by TCRdb to about 2022). To identify antigen-specific CD4+ T cell clonotypes by their expansion, the ViraFEST assay first stimulated PBMC with viral peptide pools and then applied TCR sequencing. After approximately 11 days of culture, CD4+ T cells were isolated with the EasySep CD4+ T cell isolation kit. Each participant got two doses of an mRNA SARS-CoV-2 vaccine, either BNT162b2 or mRNA-1273. Antigen specificity for these receptors is unknown. The library was prepared using the immunoSEQ multiplex PCR assay. This is the immuneACCESS table as TCRdb keeps it, with only in-frame sequences that have V and J called. A part of the clones is gone; compared with another copy, unresolved V genes explain less than half, and the rest is unexplained. The sample table holds some 30,000 clones, of which over 80% were seen once. Of the sample, 5.5% to 7.5% falls within the top ten clones.

This sample comprised CD4+ T cells from PBMCs cultured with SARS-CoV-2 spike peptides, obtained after COVID-19 vaccination. The cell subset or site label, as the study defines it: SARS-CoV-2 spike overlapping peptide pool stimulation. The source is a human donor who received a COVID-19 vaccine. Some clones in this sample may be carry-over from other donors' samples.

The chain carries TRBV5-1 and TRBJ1-1, with D possibly TRBD1 on 5 matching bases. The germline V gene encodes CDR1 SGHRS and CDR2 YFSETQ. The CDR3 has 15 amino acids. V was trimmed by 4 bases and J by 3 bases, leaving 16 bases between them. CDR3 residues: CASSAGTSRDTEAFF. The DNA of the CDR3 is TGCGCCAGCAGCGCCGGGACTAGCCGAGACACTGAAGCTTTCTTT.

V and J are TRBV5-1 and TRBJ1-2; 7 bases are shared with TRBD1. The CDR3 length is 14 residues. V trimming: 0 bases; J trimming: 9 bases; junction bases outside the gene matches: 8. The germline gives CDR1 SGHRS, CDR2 YFSETQ. The chain's CDR3 is CASSLDRTGSRYTF. CDR3 in DNA: TGCGCCAGCAGCTTGGATAGGACAGGCTCTCGCTACACCTTC.

This clone was counted only a few times. The rearrangement links TRBV19 to TRBJ2-6; D may be TRBD2 (5 bases). The germline V gene encodes CDR1 LNHDA and CDR2 SQIVND (reference sequence). The CDR3 loop spans 15 amino acids. Trimming shortened V by 7 bases and J by 2 bases, and 12 bases separated the two germline ends. In nucleotides, the CDR3 is TGTGCCAGTACTGGAACGGGGACTGGGGCCAACGTCCTGACTTTC. This encodes CASTGTGTGANVLTF.

The chain combines TRBV19 with TRBJ1-2, with a weak D call TRBD1 (6 bases). Germline CDR1 is LNHDA and CDR2 is SQIVND (reference sequence). The V and J ends lost 3 bases and 6 bases respectively, with 8 bases between them. The CDR3 covers 12 residues. CDR3 sequence reads: CASSISGDGYTF. CDR3 nucleotide sequence: TGTGCCAGTAGTATTTCAGGGGATGGCTACACCTTC.

The chain has TRBV7-9 and TRBJ1-6; D gene ambiguous. CDR3 length: 12 residues. Germline lookup yields CDR1 SEHNR and CDR2 FQNEAQ (reference sequence). The V gene lost 8 bases and the J gene lost 6 bases, with 8 bases spanning the gap. The CDR3 DNA reads as TGTGCCAGCGGGGAGGGTAATTCACCCCTCCACTTT. It specifies CASGEGNSPLHF.

The rearrangement links TRBV24-1 to TRBJ1-5; TRBD1 matches 7 bases. The CDR3 runs 12 residues. Germline assignment: CDR1 KGHDR and CDR2 SFDVKD. V dropped 3 bases and J dropped 13; count of bases not matched to a gene: 5. DNA of the CDR3: TGTGCCACCAGTGATACGACAGGGATACAGCATTTT. As protein: CATSDTTGIQHF.

There are a few counts of this clone. This rearrangement joins TRBV3-1 (or the pseudogene TRBV3-2) to TRBJ1-1; the match to TRBD1 covers 11 bases. Germline trimming cut 4 bases from V and 3 bases from J; bases unmatched to any gene: 4. The CDR3 is 15 amino acids. Germline V CDR1 and CDR2: LGHDT, YNNKEL (reference sequence). The CDR3 DNA follows: TGTGCCAGCAGCCGTGGGACAGGGGGTGACACTGAAGCTTTCTTT. Translated, it gives CASSRGTGGDTEAFF.

The J gene is TRBJ2-3, the V gene TRBV19; D is undetermined. This CDR3 comprises 13 residues. The ends were cut back, 6 bases at V and 2 bases at J, with 9 bases in the middle. Germline assignment: CDR1 LNHDA and CDR2 SQIVND (reference sequence). The CDR3 loop is CASSLDHTDTQYF. DNA of the CDR3: TGTGCCAGTAGCCTCGACCACACAGATACGCAGTATTTT.

CDR3 residues: CASTPDRRSDEKLFF. CDR3 coding DNA: TGTGCCAGCACCCCCGACAGAAGGTCCGACGAAAAACTGTTTTTT. The chain employs TRBV2 and TRBJ1-4; D possibly corresponds to TRBD1 (5 bases). CDR1 SNHLY and CDR2 FYNNEI come from the germline V gene. The CDR3 covers 15 residues. The V gene lost 7 bases and the J gene lost 8 bases, with 20 bases spanning the gap.